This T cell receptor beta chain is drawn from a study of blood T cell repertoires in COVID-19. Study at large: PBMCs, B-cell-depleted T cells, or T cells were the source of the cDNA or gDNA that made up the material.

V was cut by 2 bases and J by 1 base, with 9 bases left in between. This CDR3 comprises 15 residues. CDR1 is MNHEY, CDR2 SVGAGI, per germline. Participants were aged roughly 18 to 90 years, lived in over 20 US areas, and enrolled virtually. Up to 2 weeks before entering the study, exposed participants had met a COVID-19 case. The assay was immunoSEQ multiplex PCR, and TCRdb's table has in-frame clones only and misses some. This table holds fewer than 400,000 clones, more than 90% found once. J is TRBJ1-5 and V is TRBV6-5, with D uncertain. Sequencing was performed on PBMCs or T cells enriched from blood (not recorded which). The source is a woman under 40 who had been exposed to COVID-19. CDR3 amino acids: CASSYRAGSNQPQHF. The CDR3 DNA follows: TGTGCCAGCAGTTACAGGGCGGGGAGCAATCAGCCCCAGCATTTT.